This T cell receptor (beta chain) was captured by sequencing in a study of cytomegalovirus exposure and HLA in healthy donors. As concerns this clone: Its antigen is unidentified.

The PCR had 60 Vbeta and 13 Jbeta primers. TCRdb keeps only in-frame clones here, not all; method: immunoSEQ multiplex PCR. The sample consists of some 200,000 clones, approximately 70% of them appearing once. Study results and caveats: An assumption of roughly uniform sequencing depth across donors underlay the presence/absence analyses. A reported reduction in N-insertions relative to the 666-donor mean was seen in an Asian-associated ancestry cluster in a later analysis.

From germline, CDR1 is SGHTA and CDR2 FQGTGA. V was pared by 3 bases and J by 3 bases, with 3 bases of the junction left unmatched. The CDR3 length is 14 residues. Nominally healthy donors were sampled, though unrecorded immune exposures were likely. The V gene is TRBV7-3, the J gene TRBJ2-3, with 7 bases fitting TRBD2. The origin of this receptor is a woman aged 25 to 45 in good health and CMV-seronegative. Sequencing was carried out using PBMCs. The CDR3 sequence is CASSFGLDTDTQYF. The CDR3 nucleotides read TGTGCCAGCAGCTTTGGACTAGATACAGATACGCAGTATTTT.